Listed here is a single T cell receptor (beta chain). As yet, its antigen is unknown. The sample is drawn from a study of cytomegalovirus exposure and HLA in healthy donors. About the study: An early release of data contained 75 million to 90 million unique TCRs, which came from HLA-typed donors. Study results and limitations: Most TCR sequences were uncommon, yet certain public TCRs appeared in many donors.

Trimming shortened V by 4 bases and J by 5 bases, and 8 bases separated the two germline ends. CDR1 and CDR2 from the germline V gene are KGHSH and LQKENI. This CDR3 region has 12 residues. Researchers ran the PCR with 60 Vbeta and 13 Jbeta primers. Authors' analysis steps: In a later analysis, roughly 11 million of 65 million to 80 million unique beta chains occurred in at least two donors. Sequencing was performed with immunoSEQ multiplex PCR; in TCRdb, only in-frame clones are kept and a portion is missing. V, J and clone size were drawn from that table, and D and trimming were deduced from the DNA. The table has more than 200,000 clones, around 79% seen once.

Sample: PBMCs. The J gene is TRBJ1-1, the V gene TRBV18, with D perhaps matching TRBD1 (5 bases). This sequence originates from a girl aged 2-10 years in good health and CMV-seronegative. This CDR3 reads CASSRGETEAFF. CDR3 nucleotide sequence: TGTGCCAGCTCACGGGGGGAAACTGAAGCTTTCTTT.